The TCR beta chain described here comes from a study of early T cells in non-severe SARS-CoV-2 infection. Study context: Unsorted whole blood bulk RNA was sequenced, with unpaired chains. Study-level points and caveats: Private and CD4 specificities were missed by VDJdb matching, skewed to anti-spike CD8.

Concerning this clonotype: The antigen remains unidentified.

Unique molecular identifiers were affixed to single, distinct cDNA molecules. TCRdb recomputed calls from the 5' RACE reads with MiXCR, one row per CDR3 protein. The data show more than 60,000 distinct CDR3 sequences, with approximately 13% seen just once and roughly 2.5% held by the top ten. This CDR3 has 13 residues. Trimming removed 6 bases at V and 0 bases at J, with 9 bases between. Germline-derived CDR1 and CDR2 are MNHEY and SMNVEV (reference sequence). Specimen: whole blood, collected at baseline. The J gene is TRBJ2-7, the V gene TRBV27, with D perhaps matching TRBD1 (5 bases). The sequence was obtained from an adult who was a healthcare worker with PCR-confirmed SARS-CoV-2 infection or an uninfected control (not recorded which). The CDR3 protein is CASSWGPSYEQYF. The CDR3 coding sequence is TGTGCCAGCAGCTGGGGCCCCTCCTACGAGCAGTACTTC.